The rows below give T cell receptor beta chains drawn from one sample of a study of blood T cells in healthy people across ages. One entry per CDR3 protein results from TCRdb running MiXCR on the 5' RACE reads. The repertoire includes some 1.8 million distinct CDR3 sequences, around 42% of them detected once, and approximately 22% sits in the top ten. Sequencing was done on a sample of blood. These receptors originate from a human donor in good health. Both conserved end residues are part of each CDR3. A D gene is named only where the DNA matches it firmly. Clone size, where shown, is once, few, many, or a class for clones that have expanded.

j_gene	d_gene	abundance	v_gene	CDR3nt	CDR3aa
TRBJ2-7	NA	few	TRBV20-1	TGCAGTGCTAGCCTTCCCGGAGGGACATTGGACGAGCAGTACTTC	CSASLPGGTLDEQYF
TRBJ2-7	NA	few	TRBV7-2	TGTGCCAGCAGCTTAGCGGGGGGAGGACAGGTCTACGAGCAGTACTTC	CASSLAGGGQVYEQYF
TRBJ2-4	TRBD2	NA	TRBV27	TGTGCCAGCAGTTCTATACGGGGACTAGCGGGAACAAACATTCAGTACTTC	CASSSIRGLAGTNIQYF
TRBJ1-6	NA	NA	TRBV7-9	TGTGCCAGCAGCTTAATGGGAAGGACCTCCGGGACACCCCTCCACTTT	CASSLMGRTSGTPLHF
TRBJ2-1	TRBD2	NA	TRBV5-1	TGCGCCAGCAGCTTTCGACTAGCGGGGAAGGAGCAGTTCTTC	CASSFRLAGKEQFF
TRBJ2-1	NA	NA	TRBV30	TGTGCCTGGAGTGTACTGGGTCCATTGAATGAGCAGTTCTTC	CAWSVLGPLNEQFF
TRBJ2-1	TRBD2	once	TRBV20-1	TGCAGTGCTCACGGACTAGCGGGGGCGAATGAGCAGTTCTTC	CSAHGLAGANEQFF
TRBJ2-1	NA	NA	TRBV5-5	TGTGCCAGCAGCACCATGGACCGTGAGCAGTTCTTC	CASSTMDREQFF
TRBJ2-5	TRBD2	few	TRBV12-3/TRBV12-4	TGTGCCAGCAGTTTCGAGGGACTAGCGGGAGAGACCCAGTACTTC	CASSFEGLAGETQYF
TRBJ2-5	TRBD1	NA	TRBV6-2/TRBV6-3	TGTGCCAGCAGTTTCCGGACAGGACAAGGCGGGACCCAGTACTTC	CASSFRTGQGGTQYF
TRBJ1-1	NA	few	TRBV29-1	TGCAGCGCCCGAACCGGCACCAACACTGAAGCTTTCTTT	CSARTGTNTEAFF
TRBJ2-3	TRBD2	NA	TRBV7-6	TGTGCCAGCACCCAGACGGGGGGGCACACAGATACGCAGTATTTT	CASTQTGGHTDTQYF
TRBJ2-7	NA	NA	TRBV2	TGTGCCAGCAGTGAGGGGCTTACCTACGAGCAGTACTTC	CASSEGLTYEQYF
TRBJ2-4	TRBD2	NA	TRBV7-2	TGTGCCAGCAGCCTCAGCCGGGACTACCAAGAGACCCTGTACTTC	CASSLSRDYQETLYF
TRBJ1-5	NA	few	TRBV6-6	TGTGCCAGCAGTTACTCGTACGCTGAGGGCAATCAGCCCCAGCATTTT	CASSYSYAEGNQPQHF
TRBJ1-6	NA	NA	TRBV4-3	TGCGCCAGCAGCCAAGAAAGGGGCCATTCACCCCTCCACTTT	CASSQERGHSPLHF
TRBJ2-4	TRBD1	few	TRBV18	TGTGCCAGCTCACCAAAGAGACAGGGATCGGGGCAGTACTTC	CASSPKRQGSGQYF
TRBJ1-1	TRBD1	NA	TRBV6-2/TRBV6-3	TGTGCCAGCAGGGACAGGGACAGTGAGGCTTTCTTT	CASRDRDSEAFF
TRBJ2-5	NA	many	TRBV4-1	TGCGCCAGCAGCCACGTCCAAGAGACCCAGTACTTC	CASSHVQETQYF
TRBJ2-7	TRBD2	NA	TRBV5-1	TGCGCCAGCAGATCGTTAGCGGGGGGGTACGAGCAGTACTTC	CASRSLAGGYEQYF
TRBJ2-3	TRBD2	few	TRBV20-1	TGCAGTGCAAAGCGGGGGTGGCGGACAGATACGCAGTATTTT	CSAKRGWRTDTQYF
TRBJ2-1	NA	few	TRBV6-2/TRBV6-3	TGTACCAGCAGTTACTTAGCGGTCTACAATGAGCAGTTCTTC	CTSSYLAVYNEQFF
TRBJ1-1	NA	many	TRBV5-1	TGTGCCAGCAGCTTAGCGCAAGGGAACACTGAAGCTTTCTTT	CASSLAQGNTEAFF
TRBJ2-5	TRBD2	few	TRBV15	TGTGCCACCAGCAGAGTTCGAGGGCGGGGGGTGATGTACCAAGAGACCCAGTACTTC	CATSRVRGRGVMYQETQYF
TRBJ2-7	NA	few	TRBV29-1	TGCAGCGTTGAAGTGGACAATGGAGAGCAGTACTTC	CSVEVDNGEQYF
TRBJ2-1	TRBD1	NA	TRBV24-1	TGTGCCACCAGTGACCCGGGACAGGGCTTGTGGAATGAGCAGTTCTTC	CATSDPGQGLWNEQFF
TRBJ1-2	NA	NA	TRBV4-3	TGCGCCAGCAGCCAAGATCGGGAGCCAGTAGAGGGCTACACCTTC	CASSQDREPVEGYTF
TRBJ2-3	NA	NA	TRBV12-3/TRBV12-4	TGTGCAAGCAGTTTGGAGGGCAGGAACACAGATACGCAGTATTTT	CASSLEGRNTDTQYF
TRBJ1-4	TRBD1	NA	TRBV18	TGTGCCAGCTCACAAGCAGGGGGGAATGAAAAACTGTTTTTT	CASSQAGGNEKLFF
TRBJ2-1	NA	once	TRBV3-1	TGTGCCAGCAGCCAATCAGCGACAGGTGGCTCCTACAATGAGCAGTTCTTC	CASSQSATGGSYNEQFF
TRBJ2-2	NA	NA	TRBV29-1	TGCAGCGGCCGGTACACCGGGGAGCTGTTTTTT	CSGRYTGELFF
TRBJ2-7	NA	NA	TRBV28	TGTGCCAGCAGCTTACCCGGACACGAGCAGTACTTC	CASSLPGHEQYF
TRBJ2-7	NA	NA	TRBV15	TGTGCCACCAGTAAAACCAGGGACCTCTACGAGCAGTACTTC	CATSKTRDLYEQYF
TRBJ2-1	TRBD2	NA	TRBV15	TGTGCCACCAGCCCCAATGCTGGGCGGGGGGGCCGAAATGAGCAGTTCTTC	CATSPNAGRGGRNEQFF
TRBJ2-5	NA	NA	TRBV11-2	TGTGCCAGCAGCCCAGACTGGACGGAGACCCAGTACTTC	CASSPDWTETQYF
TRBJ2-7	TRBD1	NA	TRBV6-6	TGTGCCAGCAGTTCCGAAGGGACAGGGGGCTACGAGCAGTACTTC	CASSSEGTGGYEQYF
TRBJ2-7	NA	NA	TRBV20-1	TGCAGTGCTAGAGATCCCCGGCAGTCAACCTACGAGCAGTACTTC	CSARDPRQSTYEQYF
TRBJ2-3	TRBD2	NA	TRBV7-2	TGTGCCAGCAGCTTGTCCCAGACTAGCGGGGGGGGAACAGATACGCAGTATTTT	CASSLSQTSGGGTDTQYF
TRBJ2-1	NA	once	TRBV24-1	TGTGCCACCAACGGCTCGGGTGAGCAGTTCTTC	CATNGSGEQFF
TRBJ2-7	TRBD1	NA	TRBV12-3/TRBV12-4	TGTGCCAGCACCACCTCTTGGGGACAGGGGGCCTACGAGCAGTACTTC	CASTTSWGQGAYEQYF
TRBJ2-5	NA	NA	TRBV6-2/TRBV6-3	TGTGCCAGCAGTTTGTTCAGGACGGAGACCCAGTACTTC	CASSLFRTETQYF
TRBJ2-5	NA	few	TRBV2	TGTGCCAGCAGTTCCTTGTTTACACAAGAGACCCAGTACTTC	CASSSLFTQETQYF
TRBJ1-4	NA	NA	TRBV4-3	TGCGCCAGCAGCCAAGTTATCAATGAAAAACTGTTTTTT	CASSQVINEKLFF
TRBJ2-7	TRBD2	NA	TRBV20-1	TGCAGTGCTAGGGCTAGCGGGGGCCACGAGCAGTACTTC	CSARASGGHEQYF
TRBJ1-2	NA	NA	TRBV20-1	TGCAGTGCTAGAGATCTCGGCCGGGAATATGGCTACACCTTC	CSARDLGREYGYTF
TRBJ1-2	NA	few	TRBV9	TGTGCCAGCAGCGTAGTTGGGCTAAACTATGGCTACACCTTC	CASSVVGLNYGYTF
TRBJ2-3	TRBD2	many	TRBV2	TGTGCCAGCCCAGCGGGGGGCACAGATACGCAGTATTTT	CASPAGGTDTQYF
TRBJ2-7	NA	few	TRBV15	TGTGCCACCAGCAAGACGGACTCCTACGAGCAGTACTTC	CATSKTDSYEQYF
TRBJ2-7	NA	NA	TRBV3-1	TGTGCCAGCAGGTCTCAGGGGCGCTACGAGCAGTACTTC	CASRSQGRYEQYF